This TCR beta chain was identified during a study of control samples from healthy donors and cancer patients. Trimming pared 4 bases from V and 5 bases from J, leaving 12 bases between. Germline loops: CDR1 SGDLS, CDR2 YYNGEE. The CDR3 runs to 13 residues. Assay: immunoSEQ multiplex PCR; the TCRdb copy retains only in-frame clones and omits some. The sample holds fewer than 95,000 clones; roughly nine tenths are singletons and the top ten take around 1.3%. This clone came up once. The sequenced sample consisted of blood. The sequence was obtained from a woman aged 45 to 65 in good health. V usage is TRBV9 and J usage is TRBJ2-5; TRBD2 is a possible D gene (7 bases). The CDR3 loop reads CASSSAGAETQYF. As DNA, the CDR3 is TGTGCCAGCAGCTCTGCGGGGGCCGAGACCCAGTACTTC.